The clone carrying this TCR beta chain was counted a single time. The protocol was immunoSEQ multiplex PCR, while the TCRdb copy is restricted to in-frame clones and leaves out a portion. The sample records 300,000 to 350,000 clones, about 85% being singletons. This record comes from a study of Ad26.COV2.S vaccination and SARS-CoV-2 variants. Treatment: some 19 received Ad26.COV2.S at low or high dose, single or two shots; 5 received placebo; per-sample allocation not given. Each sample was drawn 63 days after the first injection (of vaccine or placebo). V shed 6 bases and J 1 base; nucleotides not matched to a gene: 7. The length of the CDR3 is 16 residues. Germline V gives CDR1 PRHDT, CDR2 FYEKMQ (reference sequence).

The sample here was peripheral blood, taken in a trial of Ad26.COV2.S vaccine versus placebo. This receptor was identified in a person between 18 and 59 years old who received the Ad26.COV2.S COVID-19 vaccine or a placebo. The chain couples TRBV13 to TRBJ2-3, with 10 bases that match TRBD1. CDR3 DNA: TGTGCCAGCAGTCCGAAAGACAGGGGGCGCACAGATACGCAGTATTTT. It specifies CASSPKDRGRTDTQYF.